This paragraph reports one T cell receptor (beta chain). This record belongs to a study of blood T cell repertoires in COVID-19. The wider study: The United States, Italy and Spain provided the acute and convalescent COVID-19 samples. The cDNA or gDNA used as material had been derived from T cells, B-cell-depleted T cells, or PBMCs.

TCRdb's table, derived via immunoSEQ multiplex PCR, lists solely in-frame clones and lacks some. The table lists 35,000 to 45,000 clones, 65% to 90% of them singletons. This CDR3 has 12 residues. V shed 3 bases and J shed 6 bases, with 9 bases lying between them. The chain recombines TRBV12-3 or TRBV12-4 with TRBJ2-7, with a possible D match to TRBD2 (6 bases). Input material: peripheral blood. This TCR was recovered from a man in his forties with active COVID-19. CDR3 sequence reads: CASSFGGFEQYF. CDR3 sequence (DNA): TGTGCCAGCAGTTTTGGGGGGTTCGAGCAGTACTTC.